Only a few counts were recorded for the clone carrying this TCR beta chain. Its matching antigen is unknown. This CDR3 is built from 14 residues. V was pared by 6 bases and J by 4 bases, with 12 bases between. Together with a sample-barcoded 5' primer, a J-beta primer mix was included in a second PCR lasting roughly 6 to 12 cycles. From the 5' RACE reads, TCRdb called clonotypes with MiXCR, one entry per CDR3 protein. This sample has 1.5 million to 2 million distinct CDR3 sequences; about 39% occur once, and the top ten carry roughly 24%. This specimen comes from a study of blood T cells in healthy people across ages. Study-wide findings and caveats: Roughly linearly, TCR beta diversity per million T cells fell as age increased. Expanded clonotype changes were possibly confounded by unknown donor CMV status.

Material for sequencing was blood. This receptor was identified in a human donor in good health. The J gene is TRBJ2-2, the V gene TRBV12-3 or TRBV12-4, with a tentative D call TRBD2 (5 bases). The CDR3 spells CASSVRGGTGELFF. Here the CDR3 DNA reads TGTGCCAGCAGCGTCCGAGGAGGCACCGGGGAGCTGTTTTTT.